The present TCR beta chain was sequenced within a study of blood T cell repertoires in COVID-19. In the study overall: Spain, Italy and the United States supplied samples that represented acute and convalescent COVID-19.

Per germline, CDR1 SGHTA and CDR2 FQGNSA. This CDR3 contains 18 residues. Between the trimmed V and J ends, which lost 6 bases and 1 base, there was a span of 22 bases. The authors' processing: The authors estimated nucleated cell counts from reference gene primer amplification. Profiling relied on immunoSEQ multiplex PCR, and the TCRdb table lists in-frame clones only, not all of them. From that table come the V and J calls and clone size; the DNA was used to work out D and trimming. The sample shows approximately 190,000 clones, around 84% of them seen only once. This clonotype originated in a man aged 25 to 45 with active or convalescent COVID-19. The sample was peripheral blood. The chain uses TRBV7-2 and TRBJ2-1; a possible D gene is TRBD2 (5 bases). As DNA, the CDR3 is TGTGCCAGCAGTCGGAAGCGGTCCGAAGCCGTTTCCTACAATGAGCAGTTCTTC. The encoded protein is CASSRKRSEAVSYNEQFF.